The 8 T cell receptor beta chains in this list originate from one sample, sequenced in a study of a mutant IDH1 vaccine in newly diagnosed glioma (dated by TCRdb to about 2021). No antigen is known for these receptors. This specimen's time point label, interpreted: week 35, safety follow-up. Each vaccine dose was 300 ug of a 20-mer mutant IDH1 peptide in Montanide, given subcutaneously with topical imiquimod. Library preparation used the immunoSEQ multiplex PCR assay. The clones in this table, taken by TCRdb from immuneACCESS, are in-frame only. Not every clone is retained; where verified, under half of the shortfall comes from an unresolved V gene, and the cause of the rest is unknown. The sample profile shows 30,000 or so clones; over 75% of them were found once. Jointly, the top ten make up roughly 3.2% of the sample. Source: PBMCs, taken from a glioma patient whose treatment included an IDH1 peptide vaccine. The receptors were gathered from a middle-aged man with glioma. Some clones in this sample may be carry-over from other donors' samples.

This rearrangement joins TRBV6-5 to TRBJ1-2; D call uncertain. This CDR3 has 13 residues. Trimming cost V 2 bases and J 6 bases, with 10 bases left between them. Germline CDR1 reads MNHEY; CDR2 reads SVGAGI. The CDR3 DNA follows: TGTGCCAGCAGTTACACTGCCGTGCATGGCTACACCTTC. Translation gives CASSYTAVHGYTF.

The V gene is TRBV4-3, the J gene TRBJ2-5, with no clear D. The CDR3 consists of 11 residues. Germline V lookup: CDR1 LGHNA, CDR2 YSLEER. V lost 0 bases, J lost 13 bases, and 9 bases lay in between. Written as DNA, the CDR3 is TGCGCCAGCAGCCAAGATCCAGGCTCGTACTTC. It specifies CASSQDPGSYF.

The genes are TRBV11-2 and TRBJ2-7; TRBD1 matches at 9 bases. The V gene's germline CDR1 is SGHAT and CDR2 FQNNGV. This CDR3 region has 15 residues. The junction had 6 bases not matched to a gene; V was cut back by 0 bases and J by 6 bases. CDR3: CASSLEVGTGSEQYF. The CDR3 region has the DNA TGTGCCAGCAGCTTAGAGGTGGGGACAGGGTCCGAGCAGTACTTC.

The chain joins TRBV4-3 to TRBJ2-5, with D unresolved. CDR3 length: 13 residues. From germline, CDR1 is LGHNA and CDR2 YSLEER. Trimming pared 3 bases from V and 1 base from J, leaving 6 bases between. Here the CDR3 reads CASSQGLQETQYF. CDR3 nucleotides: TGCGCCAGCAGCCAGGGCCTCCAAGAGACCCAGTACTTC.

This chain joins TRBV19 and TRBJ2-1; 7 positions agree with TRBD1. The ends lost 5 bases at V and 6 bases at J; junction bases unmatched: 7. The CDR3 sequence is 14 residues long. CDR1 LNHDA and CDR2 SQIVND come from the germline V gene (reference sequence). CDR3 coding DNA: TGTGCCAGTAGTGGATGGGACAGCTCCAATGAGCAGTTCTTC. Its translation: CASSGWDSSNEQFF.

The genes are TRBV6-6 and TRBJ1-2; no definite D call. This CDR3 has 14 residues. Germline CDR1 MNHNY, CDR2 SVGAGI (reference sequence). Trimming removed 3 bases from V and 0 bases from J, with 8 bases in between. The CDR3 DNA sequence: TGTGCCAGCAGTTATCCCAGTTCTAACTATGGCTACACCTTC. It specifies CASSYPSSNYGYTF.

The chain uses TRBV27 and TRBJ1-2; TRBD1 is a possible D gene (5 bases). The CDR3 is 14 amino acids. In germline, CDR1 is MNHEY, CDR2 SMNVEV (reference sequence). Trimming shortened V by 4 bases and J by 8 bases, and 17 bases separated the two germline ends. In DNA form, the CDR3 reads TGTGCCAGCAGTTATGTCCAGGGAAGAGGAGGCTACACCTTC. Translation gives CASSYVQGRGGYTF.

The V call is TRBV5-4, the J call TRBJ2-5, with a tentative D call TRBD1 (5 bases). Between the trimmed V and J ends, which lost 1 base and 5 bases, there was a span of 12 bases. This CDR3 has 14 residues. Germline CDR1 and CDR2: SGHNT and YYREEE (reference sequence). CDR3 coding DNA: TGTGCCAGCAGCTTGACAGGAGCCGACGAGACCCAGTACTTC. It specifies CASSLTGADETQYF. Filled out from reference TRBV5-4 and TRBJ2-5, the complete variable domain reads ETGVTQSPTHLIKTRGQQVTLRCSSQSGHNTVSWYQQALGQGPQFIFQYYREEENGRGNFPPRFSGLQFPNYSSELNVNALELDDSALYLCASSLTGADETQYFGPGTRLLVL.